These T cell receptor beta chains were read from a single sample in a study of monozygotic twins with cystic fibrosis. The repertoire was sequenced with immunoSEQ multiplex PCR; TCRdb's copy has only in-frame clones and lacks some. The repertoire consists of over 30,000 clones, with approximately 72% occurring once and the leading ten covering approximately 0.8%. Sequencing was carried out using blood. Receptor source: a girl aged 5-17 years with cystic fibrosis. Each CDR3 is given with its conserved first and last residue. D genes are given only for firm matches. Clone sizes are given selectively: once, few, many, or a class where the clone is expanded.

size: once; D: NA; V: TRBV4-3; J: TRBJ2-1; DNA: TGCGCCAGCAGCCAAGCGTATGGCAACTTAAATGAGCAGTTCTTC; CDR3: CASSQAYGNLNEQFF
size: once; D: TRBD1; V: TRBV25-1; J: TRBJ1-2; DNA: TGTGCCAGCAGAGGGGGCGGTTGGGGTGGCTACACCTTC; CDR3: CASRGGGWGGYTF
size: few; D: NA; V: TRBV11-1; J: TRBJ2-2; DNA: TGTGCCAGCAGCTTAAGCCCAACTACCACCGGGGAGCTGTTTTTT; CDR3: CASSLSPTTTGELFF
size: NA; D: TRBD1; V: TRBV10-3; J: TRBJ1-1; DNA: TGTGCCATCAGTGAGTCTTCACCGGGACAGGGGGTCCTTGAAGCTTTCTTT; CDR3: CAISESSPGQGVLEAFF
size: NA; D: TRBD1; V: TRBV9; J: TRBJ2-2; DNA: TGTGCCAGCAGCCCAGGACAGGGGGCCGGGGAGCTGTTTTTT; CDR3: CASSPGQGAGELFF
size: NA; D: TRBD1; V: TRBV25-1; J: TRBJ1-2; DNA: TGTGCCAGCAGTCCCCGGACAGGGGTTAGCTATGGCTACACCTTC; CDR3: CASSPRTGVSYGYTF
size: NA; D: NA; V: TRBV7-2; J: TRBJ2-3; DNA: TGTGCCAGCACTCGATGGGGTTTAAGCACAGATACGCAGTATTTT; CDR3: CASTRWGLSTDTQYF
size: NA; D: TRBD1; V: TRBV4-2; J: TRBJ1-1; DNA: TGTGCCAGCAGCCAGATACAGGGGGCGGGCACTGAAGCTTTCTTT; CDR3: CASSQIQGAGTEAFF
size: NA; D: NA; V: TRBV4-3; J: TRBJ2-3; DNA: TGCGCCAGCAGCCGTTCCGGGACTTTTAGCACAGATACGCAGTATTTT; CDR3: CASSRSGTFSTDTQYF
size: NA; D: TRBD1; V: TRBV6-1; J: TRBJ1-2; DNA: TGTGCCAGCAGTGAAGTGGGCAGGGGGTATGGCTACACCTTC; CDR3: CASSEVGRGYGYTF
size: NA; D: NA; V: TRBV29-1; J: TRBJ1-2; DNA: TGCAGCGTAGACAGGAACTATGGCTACACCTTC; CDR3: CSVDRNYGYTF
size: NA; D: NA; V: TRBV15; J: TRBJ1-1; DNA: TGTGCCACCAGCAGAGCAGGGGATCACACTGAAGCTTTCTTT; CDR3: CATSRAGDHTEAFF
size: NA; D: NA; V: TRBV10-3; J: TRBJ2-4; DNA: TGTGCCATCAGTGAGTCGACAGGAGGGGACATTCAGTACTTC; CDR3: CAISESTGGDIQYF
size: NA; D: NA; V: TRBV9; J: TRBJ2-5; DNA: TGTGCCAGCAGCGGTACCAGGGAAAAAGAGACCCAGTACTTC; CDR3: CASSGTREKETQYF
size: NA; D: NA; V: TRBV10-2; J: TRBJ1-4; DNA: TGCGCCAGCAGTGAAGAGCGGGCGAATGAAAAACTGTTTTTT; CDR3: CASSEERANEKLFF
size: NA; D: NA; V: TRBV5-4; J: TRBJ2-7; DNA: TGTGCCAGCAGCACCGTCGGGGAGCAGTACTTC; CDR3: CASSTVGEQYF
size: once; D: NA; V: TRBV7-3; J: TRBJ2-1; DNA: TGTGCCAGCAGCTTAAGGGGTACCTACAATGAGCAGTTCTTC; CDR3: CASSLRGTYNEQFF
size: NA; D: NA; V: TRBV2; J: TRBJ1-4; DNA: TGTGCCAGCGGCGGGACACTAGTGTCTTTT; CDR3: CASGGTLVSF
size: NA; D: TRBD1; V: TRBV9; J: TRBJ1-1; DNA: TGTGCCAGCAGCGTGGCCGAGACAGGGGGCAATGAAGCTTTCTTT; CDR3: CASSVAETGGNEAFF
size: NA; D: NA; V: TRBV19; J: TRBJ2-5; DNA: TGTGCCAGTAGTATTGTGGGTCGGGGGTACCAAGAGACCCAGTACTTC; CDR3: CASSIVGRGYQETQYF
size: once; D: TRBD1; V: TRBV28; J: TRBJ1-2; DNA: TGTGCCAGCAGTTGGACCTGGGACAGCAACGACTATGGCTACACCTTC; CDR3: CASSWTWDSNDYGYTF
size: NA; D: NA; V: TRBV13; J: TRBJ1-2; DNA: TGTGCCAGCAGACGGTGGGGAGGGGGAAACTATGGCTACACCTTC; CDR3: CASRRWGGGNYGYTF
size: NA; D: TRBD1; V: TRBV19; J: TRBJ2-3; DNA: TGTGCCAGTAGTCCGGACAGGGGGGCGGATACGCAGTATTTT; CDR3: CASSPDRGADTQYF
size: few; D: TRBD1; V: TRBV5-1; J: TRBJ2-7; DNA: TGCGCCAGCAGCTCTCACGAAAGGGGGCTCTACGAGCAGTACTTC; CDR3: CASSSHERGLYEQYF
size: NA; D: TRBD1; V: TRBV7-2; J: TRBJ2-2; DNA: TGTGCCAGCAGCTTCGCAGGGGGTAACGGGGAGCTGTTTTTT; CDR3: CASSFAGGNGELFF
size: NA; D: NA; V: TRBV5-4; J: TRBJ2-2; DNA: TGTGCCAGCAGCTTGGGGGACCCTAACACCGGGGAGCTGTTTTTT; CDR3: CASSLGDPNTGELFF
size: few; D: TRBD1; V: TRBV11-2; J: TRBJ1-2; DNA: TGTGCCAGCAGCTTATTAGGAGGGCAGGGGGCAAGTGGCTACACCTTC; CDR3: CASSLLGGQGASGYTF
size: NA; D: TRBD1; V: TRBV15; J: TRBJ2-3; DNA: TGTGCCACCAGCAGACCTTCAGGACAGGGGGATTTGGATACGCAGTATTTT; CDR3: CATSRPSGQGDLDTQYF
size: NA; D: NA; V: TRBV27; J: TRBJ2-3; DNA: TGTGCCAGCGGGCTTATCACAGATACGCAGTATTTT; CDR3: CASGLITDTQYF
size: once; D: NA; V: TRBV7-2; J: TRBJ2-3; DNA: TGTGCCAGCAGCTTAGGTCCCACTCGCACAGATACGCAGTATTTT; CDR3: CASSLGPTRTDTQYF
size: NA; D: NA; V: TRBV29-1; J: TRBJ2-1; DNA: TGCAGCGTTGAAACTAGCATTGGCGGCGCGCCCCCGGAGAATGAGCAGTTCTTC; CDR3: CSVETSIGGAPPENEQFF
size: few; D: NA; V: TRBV4-1; J: TRBJ1-1; DNA: TGCGCCAGCAGCCCGCCAGAGGGGTTGGCAGCTTTCTTT; CDR3: CASSPPEGLAAFF
size: few; D: NA; V: TRBV2; J: TRBJ1-1; DNA: TGTGCCAGCAGTGAAGGATACATTAGCTACACTGAAGCTTTCTTT; CDR3: CASSEGYISYTEAFF
size: NA; D: TRBD1; V: TRBV2; J: TRBJ1-5; DNA: TGTGCCAGCAGTCCCCGGGACAGGGATCAGCCCCAGCATTTT; CDR3: CASSPRDRDQPQHF
size: NA; D: NA; V: TRBV7-8; J: TRBJ2-5; DNA: TGTGCCAGCAGCTTATATTCTACGGGGGTTGGAGAGACCCAGTACTTC; CDR3: CASSLYSTGVGETQYF
size: NA; D: NA; V: TRBV7-2; J: TRBJ2-3; DNA: TGTGCCAGCAGCTCCACGAGGGATACGCAGTATTTT; CDR3: CASSSTRDTQYF
size: NA; D: TRBD1; V: TRBV28; J: TRBJ1-2; DNA: TGTGCCAGCAGCCAGCCGGGACAGCGCTGGGGCTACACCTTC; CDR3: CASSQPGQRWGYTF
size: NA; D: NA; V: TRBV29-1; J: TRBJ1-2; DNA: TGCAGCGTTGAGGTGGGGAGGGGCTACACCTTC; CDR3: CSVEVGRGYTF
size: NA; D: NA; V: TRBV4-3; J: TRBJ1-1; DNA: TGCGCCAGCAGCCAAGTGCGGAACACTGAAGCTTTCTTT; CDR3: CASSQVRNTEAFF
size: NA; D: NA; V: TRBV30; J: TRBJ1-3; DNA: TGTGCCTGGAGGGTCGGTACTTCTGGAAACACCATATATTTT; CDR3: CAWRVGTSGNTIYF